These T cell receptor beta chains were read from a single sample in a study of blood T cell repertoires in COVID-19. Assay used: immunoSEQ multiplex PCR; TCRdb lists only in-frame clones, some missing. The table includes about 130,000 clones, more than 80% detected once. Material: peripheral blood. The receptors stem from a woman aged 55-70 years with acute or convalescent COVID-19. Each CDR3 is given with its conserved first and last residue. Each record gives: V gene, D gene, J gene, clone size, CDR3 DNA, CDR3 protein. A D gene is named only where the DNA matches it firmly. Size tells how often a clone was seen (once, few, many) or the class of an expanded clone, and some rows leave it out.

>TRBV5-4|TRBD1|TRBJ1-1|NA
TGTGCCAGCAGGCCAGGGGGAGAGAACACTGAAGCTTTCTTT
CASRPGGENTEAFF
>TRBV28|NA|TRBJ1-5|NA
TGTGCCAGCAGTTTTGCGAGGGATTATCAGCCCCAGCATTTT
CASSFARDYQPQHF
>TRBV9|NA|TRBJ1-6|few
TGTGCCAGCTCCCACTCCGATTCACCCCTCCACTTT
CASSHSDSPLHF
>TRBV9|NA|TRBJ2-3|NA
TGTGCCAGCTCTGGTACAGGGATAGTAACAGATACGCAGTATTTT
CASSGTGIVTDTQYF
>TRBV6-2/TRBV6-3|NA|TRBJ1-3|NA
TGTGCCAGCAGTTTCCAGGGGAGCTCTGGAAACACCATATATTTT
CASSFQGSSGNTIYF
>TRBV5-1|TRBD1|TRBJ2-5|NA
TGCGCCAGCAGCACCCGAATCGGCCGGGACAGGGGAAAAGAGACCCAGTACTTC
CASSTRIGRDRGKETQYF
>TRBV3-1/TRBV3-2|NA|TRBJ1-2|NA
TGTGCCAGCAGCCAAGATCGGGGAAGTGGCTACACCTTC
CASSQDRGSGYTF
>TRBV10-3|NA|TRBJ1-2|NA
TGTGCCATCAGTGAGAAGGGGCGCGACTATGGCTACACCTTC
CAISEKGRDYGYTF
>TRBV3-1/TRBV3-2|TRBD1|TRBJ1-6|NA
TGTGCCAGCAGCCGGCTTAGGGACAGGAGTAATTCACCCCTCCACTTT
CASSRLRDRSNSPLHF
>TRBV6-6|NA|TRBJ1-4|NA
TGTGCCAGCAGTCTGCGTTCTTTCTCCGTTGCAACTAATGAAAAACTGTTTTTT
CASSLRSFSVATNEKLFF
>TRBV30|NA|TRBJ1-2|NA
TGTGCCTGTGAGCCATCCCGCTCCGGCTACACCTTC
CACEPSRSGYTF
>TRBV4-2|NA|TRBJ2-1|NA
TGTGCCAGCAGCCAAGATGTCGGGAATGAGCAGTTCTTC
CASSQDVGNEQFF
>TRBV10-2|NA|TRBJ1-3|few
TGCGCCACCTCCCCCCGAGGGAGCTCTGGAAACACCATATATTTT
CATSPRGSSGNTIYF
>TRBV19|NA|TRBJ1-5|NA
TGTGCCAGTAGTATAAGTGCGCGGCCCCAGCATTTT
CASSISARPQHF
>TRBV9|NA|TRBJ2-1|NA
TGTGCCAGCAGCGTAGCTACTTCCGGCGGGGATGAGCAGTTCTTC
CASSVATSGGDEQFF
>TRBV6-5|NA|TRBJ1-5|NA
TGTGCCAGCAGGGGAGGGTTCCAGCCCCAGCATTTT
CASRGGFQPQHF
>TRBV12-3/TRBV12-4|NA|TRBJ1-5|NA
TGTGCCAGCAGCCGTAGCGATCAGCCCCAGCATTTT
CASSRSDQPQHF
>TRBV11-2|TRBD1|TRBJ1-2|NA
TGTGCCAGCAGCCCCGGGACAGGGCACTATGGCTACACCTTC
CASSPGTGHYGYTF
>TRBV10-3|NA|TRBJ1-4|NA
TGTGCCATCGGCAGGGGTGGAGAAAAACTGTTTTTT
CAIGRGGEKLFF
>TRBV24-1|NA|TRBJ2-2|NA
TGTGCCACCAGTGAGAGGGGGTCGCGGTACCGGGGCACCGGGGAGCTGTTTTTT
CATSERGSRYRGTGELFF
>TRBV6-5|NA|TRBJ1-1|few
TGTGCCAGCAGTTACGAGCCGATCCAAGGGGACACTGAAGCTTTCTTT
CASSYEPIQGDTEAFF
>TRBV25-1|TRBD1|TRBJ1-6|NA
TGTGCCAGCAGTGAAAGCCCCGGACAGGGGGTTGGAAATTCACCCCTCCACTTT
CASSESPGQGVGNSPLHF
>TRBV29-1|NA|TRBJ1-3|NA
TGCAGCGCCCGGAGGCCCGGAGAAAACACCATATATTTT
CSARRPGENTIYF
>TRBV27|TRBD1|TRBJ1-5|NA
TGTGCCAGCAGTTCCCTACAGGGGGCAAGGGACAATCAGCCCCAGCATTTT
CASSSLQGARDNQPQHF
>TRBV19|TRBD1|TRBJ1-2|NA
TGTGCCACCAAACCCGGGACAGGGATCCCCTATGGCTACACCTTC
CATKPGTGIPYGYTF
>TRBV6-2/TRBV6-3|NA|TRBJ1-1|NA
TGTGCCAGCAGTTACTCGAAGACGCAGGCTCGACCTGAAGCTTTCTTT
CASSYSKTQARPEAFF
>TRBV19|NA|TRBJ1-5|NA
TGTGCCAGTAGGCCTGGTTGGGTGGGGGGTCAGCCCCAGCATTTT
CASRPGWVGGQPQHF